Included here is one TCR beta chain sequence, with context. Its binding antigen is unknown. It has no much larger one-base neighbor in the sample; base qualities were not kept. The sample is drawn from a study of blood T cell repertoires in COVID-19 (dated by TCRdb to 2018 to 2021). About the investigation overall: Collaborator samples came from the United States, Italy and Spain and covered acute and convalescent phases of COVID-19. Subjects who had been exposed to COVID-19, were actively infected with it, or had recovered from it provided the deeply sampled blood TCRbeta repertoires that made up the dataset. Where available, HLA class I and class II types were taken from metadata supplied by the sample provider and were not determined by assay-based typing. The sample metadata nearly always contained a de-identified subject ID, COVID-19 status, age in years and sex. The material from the prospective study consisted of cDNA or gDNA derived from T cells, B-cell-depleted T cells, or PBMCs. Samples were obtained from the ongoing ImmuneRACE study (first 160 participants) and from roughly 1,300 subjects provided by 6 global collaborators. The repertoires were released in a freely available public database intended as a resource for research on the immune response to SARS-CoV-2.

The collaborating institutions used their own protocols to collect whole blood in K2EDTA tubes. For TCRbeta analysis, collaborator samples were shipped as frozen whole blood, as isolated PBMCs, or as DNA extracted from either sample type. TCRbeta CDR3 regions were amplified from genomic DNA by means of the immunoSEQ Assay, a bias-controlled multiplex PCR. Regarding the original processing steps: The number of nucleated cells in each sample was estimated from the amplification of reference gene primers within the assay. Sequence reads were collapsed and filtered to measure the absolute abundance of every unique TCRbeta CDR3 rearrangement. Productive Simpson clonality was computed per sample as the square root of Simpson's diversity index over productive rearrangements. Drawn from immuneACCESS, this table holds only the in-frame rearrangements with V and J called that TCRdb kept. Clones are partly lost; checked studies trace under half to an unresolved V gene and leave the rest unexplained. V, J and clone size are taken as reported in that table, and D and trimming were inferred from the DNA itself. The sample data list about 150,000 clones, and approximately 86% of these were observed just once. The top ten hold approximately 2.4% of the sample.

Looking up the germline V gene (reference sequence) yields CDR1 MNHEY and CDR2 SMNVEV. Counted from cysteine to phenylalanine, this CDR3 has 16 amino acids. The retained sequence is limited to the CDR3, 48 bases, with the frame set at the first base. The junction carries 14 bases between V and J, which are trimmed by 4 bases and 4 bases respectively. What the authors observed across the whole study: The quantity of clinical and demographic metadata differed by source and by participant and was supplied without curation.

This clonotype was obtained from a woman in her seventies with acute or convalescent COVID-19. Sequencing was performed on peripheral blood. The chain couples TRBV27 to TRBJ2-6, with TRBD1 tentatively as D gene (5 bases match). The DNA sequence follows: TGTGCCAGCAGTTCGACTTGGACACCAGGGGCCAACGTCCTGACTTTC. Translation gives CASSSTWTPGANVLTF. Full variable domain (CDR3 extended with the reference TRBV27 and TRBJ2-6 proteins): EAQVTQNPRYLITVTGKKLTVTCSQNMNHEYMSWYRQDPGLGLRQIYYSMNVEVTDKGDVPEGYKVSRKEKRNFPLILESPSPNQTSLYFCASSSTWTPGANVLTFGAGSRLTVL.